The 13 T cell receptor beta chains given below trace back to one sample, sequenced in a study of OX40 agonist ivuxolimab in advanced cancers. Assay: immunoSEQ multiplex PCR; the TCRdb copy retains only in-frame clones and omits some. This table holds around 64,000 clones, over 80% found once. The specimen was CD4+ or CD8+ T cells sorted from blood, collected in a trial of the OX40 agonist ivuxolimab. The receptors were gathered from an adult with an advanced solid tumor such as melanoma, head and neck, liver or kidney cancer.

The chain couples TRBV7-2 to TRBJ2-5; the D gene is possibly TRBD2 (5 bases). This CDR3 comprises 14 residues. V lost 5 bases, J lost 4 bases, and 14 bases lay in between. Germline-derived CDR1 and CDR2 are SGHTA and FQGNSA. The CDR3 reads CASSPGVGIETQYF. The CDR3 nucleotides are TGTGCCAGCAGCCCCGGGGTAGGGATAGAGACCCAGTACTTC.

The V gene is TRBV27, the J gene TRBJ1-1; no firm D call. The CDR3 spans 13 residues. Germline CDR1 reads MNHEY; CDR2 reads SMNVEV (reference sequence). Trimming took off 2 bases at V and 0 bases at J, with 4 bases between the two ends. Here the CDR3 reads CASSLTMNTEAFF. CDR3 coding DNA: TGTGCCAGCAGTTTAACTATGAACACTGAAGCTTTCTTT.

The chain carries TRBV2 and TRBJ2-7; D remains ambiguous. Germline loops: CDR1 SNHLY, CDR2 FYNNEI. Deletions cut 7 bases from V and 3 bases from J, with 4 bases between. The CDR3 is 10 residues long. For the CDR3, the DNA is TGTGCCAGCACCTACTACGAGCAGTACTTC. This gives the protein CASTYYEQYF.

V is TRBV11-1 and J is TRBJ2-7, with D possibly TRBD1 on 5 matching bases. Germline V gene data show CDR1 as SGHAT and CDR2 as FQDESV (reference sequence). Between the trimmed V and J ends, which lost 3 bases and 0 bases, there was a span of 9 bases. The CDR3 runs 14 residues. The CDR3 spells CASSFGASSYEQYF. The CDR3 DNA follows: TGTGCCAGCAGCTTTGGGGCAAGCTCCTACGAGCAGTACTTC.

This chain connects TRBV19 to TRBJ2-7; D could derive from TRBD1 or TRBD2 (6 bases each). Per germline, CDR1 LNHDA and CDR2 SQIVND (reference sequence). This CDR3 is built from 14 residues. The ends were cut back, 3 bases at V and 1 base at J, with 10 bases in the middle. The CDR3 sequence: CASSIGGRSYEQYF. CDR3 in DNA: TGTGCCAGTAGTATCGGGGGCAGATCCTACGAGCAGTACTTC.

The rearrangement links TRBV30 to TRBJ1-5; D gene uncertain. The germline V gene has CDR1 GTSNPN and CDR2 SVGIG (reference sequence). V was pared by 1 base and J by 7 bases, with 11 bases between. The CDR3 loop spans 13 amino acids. Written as DNA, the CDR3 is TGTGCCTGGAGTGCAAACGCTGGCCAGCCCCAGCATTTT. Its protein product is CAWSANAGQPQHF.

The chain links TRBV27 to TRBJ1-5; 8 bases align to TRBD1. Germline-derived CDR1 and CDR2 are MNHEY and SMNVEV (reference sequence). CDR3 length: 15 residues. V shed 5 bases, J shed 6 bases, and the junction held 9 bases outside the gene matches. CDR3 sequence (DNA): TGTGCCAGCAGTCTTACAGCAGGGGGCCCTCAGCCCCAGCATTTT. Encoded protein: CASSLTAGGPQPQHF.

This sequence joins TRBV18 and TRBJ2-7, with D possibly being TRBD1 or TRBD2 (5 bases each). This CDR3 is 15 amino acids long. V lost 0 bases, J lost 2 bases, and 11 bases lay in between. CDR1 and CDR2 from the germline V gene are KGHSH and LQKENI. The CDR3, as DNA: TGTGCCAGCTCACCACCCCGGGACGCCACCTACGAGCAGTACTTC. Amino acids: CASSPPRDATYEQYF.

This chain links TRBV18 with TRBJ1-3; D is ambiguous. Germline V gene lookup returns CDR1 KGHSH and CDR2 LQKENI. V was trimmed by 3 bases and J by 0 bases, leaving 9 bases between them. The CDR3 is 15 amino acids. The CDR3 region has the DNA TGTGCCAGCTCACCCGATGGGGTCTCTGGAAACACCATATATTTT. It specifies CASSPDGVSGNTIYF.

This clone was observed a single time. V and J are TRBV21-1 and TRBJ2-2; TRBD1, the table's D call, lacks a check against the DNA. TRBV21-1 represents a pseudogene. The CDR3 loop spans 16 amino acids. In DNA form, the CDR3 reads TGTGCCAGCACCGAAGCACAGGGGACCAACACCGGGGAGCTGTTTTTT. It yields the protein CASTEAQGTNTGELFF.

The V call is TRBV5-4, the J call TRBJ2-7; D is unresolved. The CDR3 is 14 residues long. Trimming cost V 0 bases and J 0 bases, with 7 bases left between them. Looked up from germline, CDR1 is SGHNT and CDR2 is YYREEE (reference sequence). CDR3 bases: TGTGCCAGCAGCTTGGGTTTAAGCTCCTACGAGCAGTACTTC. It translates to CASSLGLSSYEQYF.

This clone was observed once. The J gene is TRBJ2-1, the V gene TRBV28, with 8 bases matching TRBD2. Germline V gene lookup returns CDR1 MDHEN and CDR2 SYDVKM. Trimming removed 6 bases from V and 0 bases from J; junction bases left unmatched: 1. CDR3 size: 14 residues. Written as DNA, the CDR3 is TGTGCCAGCAGGACTAGCGTCTCCTACAATGAGCAGTTCTTC. Protein sequence: CASRTSVSYNEQFF.

The CDR3 loop reads CASSVRDVRRSEQYF. The CDR3 DNA reads TGTGCCAGTAGTGTCCGGGACGTCCGGAGGAGCGAGCAGTACTTC. The genes are TRBV19 and TRBJ2-7; D could derive from TRBD1 or TRBD2 (5 bases each). Germline-derived CDR1 and CDR2 are LNHDA and SQIVND (reference sequence). V lost 5 bases and J lost 6, with 20 bases in between. The length of the CDR3 is 15 residues. Combining the CDR3 with reference TRBV19 and TRBJ2-7 gives the whole variable domain DGGITQSPKYLFRKEGQNVTLSCEQNLNHDAMYWYRQDPGQGLRLIYYSQIVNDFQKGDIAEGYSVSREKKESFPLTVTSAQKNPTAFYLCASSVRDVRRSEQYFGPGTRLTVT.